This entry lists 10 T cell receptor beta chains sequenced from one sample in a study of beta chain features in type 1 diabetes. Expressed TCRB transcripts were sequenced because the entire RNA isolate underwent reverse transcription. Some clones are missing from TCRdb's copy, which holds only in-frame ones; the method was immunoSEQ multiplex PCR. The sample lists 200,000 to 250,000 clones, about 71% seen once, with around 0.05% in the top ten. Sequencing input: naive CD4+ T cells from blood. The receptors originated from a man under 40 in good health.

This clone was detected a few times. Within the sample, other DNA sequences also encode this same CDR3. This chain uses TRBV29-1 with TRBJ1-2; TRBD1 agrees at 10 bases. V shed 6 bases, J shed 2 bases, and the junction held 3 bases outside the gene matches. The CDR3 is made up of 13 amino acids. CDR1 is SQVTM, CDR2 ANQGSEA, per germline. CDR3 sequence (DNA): TGCAGCGTCAGGGACAGGGGCAACTATGGCTACACCTTC. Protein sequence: CSVRDRGNYGYTF.

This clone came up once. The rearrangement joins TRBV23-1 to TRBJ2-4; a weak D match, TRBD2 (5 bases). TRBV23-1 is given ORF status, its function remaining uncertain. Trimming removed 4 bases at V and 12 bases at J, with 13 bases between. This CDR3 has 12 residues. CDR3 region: CASSLPAGGQYF. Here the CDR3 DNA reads TGCGCCAGCAGTCTACCCGCCGGAGGTCAGTACTTC.

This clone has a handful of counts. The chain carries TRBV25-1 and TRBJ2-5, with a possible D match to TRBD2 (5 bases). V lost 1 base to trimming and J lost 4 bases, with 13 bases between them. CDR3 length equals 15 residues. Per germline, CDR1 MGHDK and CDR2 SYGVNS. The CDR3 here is CASSESASRGETQYF. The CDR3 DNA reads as TGTGCCAGCAGTGAATCCGCCAGTCGGGGAGAGACCCAGTACTTC.

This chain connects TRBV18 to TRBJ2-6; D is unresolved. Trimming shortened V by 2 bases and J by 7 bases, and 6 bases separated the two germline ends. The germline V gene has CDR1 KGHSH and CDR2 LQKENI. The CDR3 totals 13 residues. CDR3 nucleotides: TGTGCCAGCTCACCATTCGCCGCCAACGTCCTGACTTTC. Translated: CASSPFAANVLTF.

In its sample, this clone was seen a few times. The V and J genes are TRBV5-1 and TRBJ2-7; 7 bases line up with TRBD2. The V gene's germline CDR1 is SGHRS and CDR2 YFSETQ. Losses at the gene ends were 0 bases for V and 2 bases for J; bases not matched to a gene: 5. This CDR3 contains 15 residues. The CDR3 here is CASSLELAEPYEQYF. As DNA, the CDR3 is TGCGCCAGCAGCTTGGAGCTAGCGGAACCCTACGAGCAGTACTTC.

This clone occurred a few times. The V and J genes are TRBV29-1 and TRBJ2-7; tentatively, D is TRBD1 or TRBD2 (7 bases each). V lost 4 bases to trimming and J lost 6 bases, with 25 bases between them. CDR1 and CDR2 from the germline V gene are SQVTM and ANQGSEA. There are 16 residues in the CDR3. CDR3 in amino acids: CSVALGEGTASREQYF. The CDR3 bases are TGCAGCGTTGCCCTCGGGGAGGGGACAGCATCTCGCGAGCAGTACTTC.

CDR3 sequence: CAWSEGGRAEAFF. CDR3 bases: TGTGCCTGGAGCGAGGGAGGGAGGGCTGAAGCTTTCTTT. The chain combines TRBV30 with TRBJ1-1; no clear D gene. V was pared by 3 bases and J by 6 bases, with 14 bases between. The germline V gene encodes CDR1 GTSNPN and CDR2 SVGIG (reference sequence). The CDR3 totals 13 residues.

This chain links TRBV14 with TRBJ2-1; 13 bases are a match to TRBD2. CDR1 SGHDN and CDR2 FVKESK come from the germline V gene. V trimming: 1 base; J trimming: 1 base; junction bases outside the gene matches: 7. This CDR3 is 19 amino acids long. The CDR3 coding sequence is TGTGCCAGCAGCCAAGTAATAACTAGCGGGAGGGGATCCTACAATGAGCAGTTCTTC. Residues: CASSQVITSGRGSYNEQFF.

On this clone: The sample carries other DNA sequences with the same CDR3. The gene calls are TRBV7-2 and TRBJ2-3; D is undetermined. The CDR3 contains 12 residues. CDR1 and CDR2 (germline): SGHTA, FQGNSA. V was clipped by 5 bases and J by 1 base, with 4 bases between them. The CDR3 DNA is TGTGCCAGCAGCCCCGGCACAGATACGCAGTATTTT. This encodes CASSPGTDTQYF.

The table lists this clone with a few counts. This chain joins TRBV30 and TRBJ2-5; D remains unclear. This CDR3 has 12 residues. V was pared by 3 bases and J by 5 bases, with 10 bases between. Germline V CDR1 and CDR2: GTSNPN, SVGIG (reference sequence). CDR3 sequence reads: CAWSTSAETQYF. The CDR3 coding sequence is TGTGCCTGGAGCACATCGGCGGAGACCCAGTACTTC.